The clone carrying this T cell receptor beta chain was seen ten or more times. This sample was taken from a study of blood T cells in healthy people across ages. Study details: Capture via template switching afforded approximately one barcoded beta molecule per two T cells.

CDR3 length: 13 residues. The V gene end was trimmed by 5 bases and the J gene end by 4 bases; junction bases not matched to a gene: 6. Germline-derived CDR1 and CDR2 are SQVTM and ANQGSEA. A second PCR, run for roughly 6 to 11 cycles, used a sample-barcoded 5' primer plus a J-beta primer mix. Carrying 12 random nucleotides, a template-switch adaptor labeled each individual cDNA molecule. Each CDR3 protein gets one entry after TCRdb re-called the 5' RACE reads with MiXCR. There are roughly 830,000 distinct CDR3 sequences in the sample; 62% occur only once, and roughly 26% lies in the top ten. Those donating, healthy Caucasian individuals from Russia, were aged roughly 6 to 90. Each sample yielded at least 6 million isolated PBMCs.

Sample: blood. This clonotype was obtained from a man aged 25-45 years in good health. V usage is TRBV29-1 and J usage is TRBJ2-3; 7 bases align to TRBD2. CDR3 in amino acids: CSVHKGGADTQYF. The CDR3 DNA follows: TGCAGCGTTCATAAGGGAGGGGCAGATACGCAGTATTTT.